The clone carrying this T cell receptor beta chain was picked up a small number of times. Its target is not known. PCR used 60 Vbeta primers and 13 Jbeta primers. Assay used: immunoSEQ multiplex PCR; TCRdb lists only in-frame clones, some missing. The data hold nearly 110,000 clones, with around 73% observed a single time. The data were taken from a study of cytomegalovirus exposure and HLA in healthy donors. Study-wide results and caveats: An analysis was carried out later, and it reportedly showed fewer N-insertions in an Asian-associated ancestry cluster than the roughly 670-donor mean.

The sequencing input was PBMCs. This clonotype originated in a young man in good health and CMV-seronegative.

The CDR3 DNA reads as TGTGCCAGCCGACCGGGACAGGGGAATAATTCACCCCTCCACTTT. This sequence encodes CASRPGQGNNSPLHF. This chain links TRBV28 with TRBJ1-6, with TRBD1 matching over 10 bases. J was trimmed by 5 bases and V by 8 bases; bases with no gene match: 6. Germline-derived CDR1 and CDR2 are MDHEN and SYDVKM. This CDR3 is built from 15 residues.